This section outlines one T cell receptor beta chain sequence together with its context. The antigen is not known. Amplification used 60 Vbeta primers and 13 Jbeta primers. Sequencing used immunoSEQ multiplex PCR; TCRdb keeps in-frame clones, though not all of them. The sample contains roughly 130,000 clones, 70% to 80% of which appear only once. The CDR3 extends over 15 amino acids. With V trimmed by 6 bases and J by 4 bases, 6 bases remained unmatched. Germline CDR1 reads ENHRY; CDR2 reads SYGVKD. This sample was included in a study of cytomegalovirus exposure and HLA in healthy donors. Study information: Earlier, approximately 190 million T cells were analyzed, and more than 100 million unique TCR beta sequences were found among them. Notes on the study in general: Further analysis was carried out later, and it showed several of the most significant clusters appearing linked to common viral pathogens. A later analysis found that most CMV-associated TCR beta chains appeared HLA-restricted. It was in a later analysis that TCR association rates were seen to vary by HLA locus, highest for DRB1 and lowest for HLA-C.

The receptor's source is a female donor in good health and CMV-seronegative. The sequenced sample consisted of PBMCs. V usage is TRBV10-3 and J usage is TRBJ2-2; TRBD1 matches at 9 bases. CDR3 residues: CAISVQGAGTGELFF. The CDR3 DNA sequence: TGTGCCATCAGCGTACAGGGGGCTGGCACCGGGGAGCTGTTTTTT.